This entry features one T cell receptor (beta chain) sequence. Antigen: not known. The data belong to a study of shared clonotypes between healthy human individuals. Each replicate PCR on the sorted subsets used 200 to 250 ng DNA (about 30,000 T cell genomes). This table comes from immunoSEQ multiplex PCR, and its TCRdb copy is limited to in-frame clones, with some not included. This sample yields millions of clones, of which approximately 94% are seen a single time; under 2% belongs to the top ten. The study, taken as a whole, reports: Shared clonotypes: about 4.6% naive CD4, approximately 3.4% naive CD8, under 2.5% memory CD4, under 0.5% memory CD8. Non-shared clonotypes showed lower generation probabilities than clonotypes common to all four donors.

Naive CD8 cells were CD45RO-negative, positively selected for CCR7, excluding terminally differentiated effector memory CD45RA+ cells. Germline assignment: CDR1 SEHNR and CDR2 FQNEAQ (reference sequence). The J segment lost 0 bases and the V segment lost 5 bases, leaving 9 bases of the junction unmatched. CDR3 length: 16 amino acids. The specimen sequenced was naive CD8+ T cells from PBMCs. The source of this sequence is a man aged 18 to 29 in good health. Some clones in this sample may be carry-over from other donors' samples. The genes are TRBV7-9 and TRBJ2-7, with 8 bases fitting TRBD1. CDR3 in DNA: TGTGCCAGCAGCGATCATGCAGGGGGCCACTCCTACGAGCAGTACTTC. Its protein is CASSDHAGGHSYEQYF.